Listed below are T cell receptor beta chains from one sample, sequenced in a study of cytotoxic CD8 clonotypes in ibrutinib-treated CLL. The table came from immunoSEQ multiplex PCR; TCRdb's copy has only in-frame clones and leaves some out. The sample gives roughly 190,000 clones, over 60% of which show up once; around an eighth is in the top ten. The material was PBMCs, obtained after 24 months of ibrutinib treatment. The receptor set was obtained from a human donor with chronic lymphocytic leukemia. Both conserved end residues are part of each CDR3. Fields, in order: V gene, J gene, CDR3 protein.

V gene: TRBV28
J gene: TRBJ2-7
CDR3 protein: CASRTPSGKNYEQYF

V gene: TRBV6-1
J gene: TRBJ2-7
CDR3 protein: CASSSLAGVMVEQYF

V gene: TRBV5-1
J gene: TRBJ2-3
CDR3 protein: CASSPVGESTDTQYF

V gene: TRBV7-8
J gene: TRBJ2-7
CDR3 protein: CASSLVGRTSYEQYF

V gene: TRBV5-4
J gene: TRBJ2-7
CDR3 protein: CASSSPSGLAYEQYF

V gene: TRBV28
J gene: TRBJ2-1
CDR3 protein: CATDTGDRGPRLQFF

V gene: TRBV29-1
J gene: TRBJ2-7
CDR3 protein: CSVEPRTGGAYEQYF

V gene: TRBV4-2
J gene: TRBJ2-1
CDR3 protein: CASSQSKHNEQFF

V gene: TRBV9
J gene: TRBJ2-5
CDR3 protein: CASSRTGETQYF

V gene: TRBV27
J gene: TRBJ2-4
CDR3 protein: CASSLGGGETIQYF

V gene: TRBV6-5
J gene: TRBJ1-5
CDR3 protein: CASSYSHRGFGQPQHF

V gene: TRBV29-1
J gene: TRBJ1-3
CDR3 protein: CSVGGGTSGNTIYF

V gene: TRBV30
J gene: TRBJ1-5
CDR3 protein: CAWSMTGQPQHF

V gene: TRBV21-1
J gene: TRBJ1-5
CDR3 protein: CASSKNKYSNQPQHF

V gene: TRBV18
J gene: TRBJ2-7
CDR3 protein: CASSPPGGLGGSYEQYF

V gene: TRBV14
J gene: TRBJ2-3
CDR3 protein: CASSHLAGDFTDTQYF

V gene: TRBV6-1
J gene: TRBJ1-5
CDR3 protein: CASSEAWGEGQPQHF

V gene: TRBV28
J gene: TRBJ2-3
CDR3 protein: CASNQMAGTDTQYF

V gene: TRBV6-9
J gene: TRBJ1-1
CDR3 protein: CASSYSRGVTEAFF

V gene: TRBV7-6
J gene: TRBJ2-2
CDR3 protein: CASSLQTAGELFF

V gene: TRBV5-1
J gene: TRBJ1-4
CDR3 protein: CASSQSATNEKLFF

V gene: TRBV9
J gene: TRBJ2-1
CDR3 protein: CASSVAGLGVYEQFF

V gene: TRBV28
J gene: TRBJ1-5
CDR3 protein: CASRPNVYSNQPQHF

V gene: TRBV4-1
J gene: TRBJ1-1
CDR3 protein: CASSQDPGYGTEAFF

V gene: TRBV7-2
J gene: TRBJ2-7
CDR3 protein: CASSSPTTGEQYF

V gene: TRBV7-6
J gene: TRBJ2-1
CDR3 protein: CASSLGQGNYNEQFF

V gene: TRBV15
J gene: TRBJ2-2
CDR3 protein: CATSRGTANTGELFF

V gene: TRBV7-8
J gene: TRBJ1-5
CDR3 protein: CASSHQVGPYSNQPQHF

V gene: TRBV18
J gene: TRBJ2-7
CDR3 protein: CASSRSLAEQYF

V gene: TRBV28
J gene: TRBJ1-5
CDR3 protein: CASSLRQGSNQPQHF

V gene: TRBV19
J gene: TRBJ2-5
CDR3 protein: CASSIRSGNQETQYF

V gene: TRBV7-9
J gene: TRBJ2-1
CDR3 protein: CASSGDRDNEQFF

V gene: TRBV5-1
J gene: TRBJ2-5
CDR3 protein: CASSLALAVQETQYF

V gene: TRBV4-2
J gene: TRBJ2-5
CDR3 protein: CASSQEGRGPEETQYF

V gene: TRBV27
J gene: TRBJ2-7
CDR3 protein: CASSLGDGTGHREQYF

V gene: TRBV29-1
J gene: TRBJ2-3
CDR3 protein: CSVRASGSTDTQYF

V gene: TRBV20-1
J gene: TRBJ1-2
CDR3 protein: CSARFNYGYTF

V gene: TRBV9
J gene: TRBJ2-7
CDR3 protein: CASSVAPGTTYEQYF

V gene: TRBV4-3
J gene: TRBJ2-1
CDR3 protein: CASSQDLPMNPSYNEQFF

V gene: TRBV7-8
J gene: TRBJ1-1
CDR3 protein: CASSPTFVRDNTEAFF

V gene: TRBV7-9
J gene: TRBJ1-1
CDR3 protein: CASSLNLLTEAFF

V gene: TRBV19
J gene: TRBJ1-1
CDR3 protein: CASRRRETSLNTEAFF

V gene: TRBV5-4
J gene: TRBJ1-1
CDR3 protein: CASSPGGSGNTEAFF

V gene: TRBV18
J gene: TRBJ1-2
CDR3 protein: CASSPPGGPLHYGYTF

V gene: TRBV11-2
J gene: TRBJ2-5
CDR3 protein: CASSLAGPQETQYF

V gene: TRBV7-6
J gene: TRBJ2-2
CDR3 protein: CASSFLPGGLAGTGELFF

V gene: TRBV7-9
J gene: TRBJ1-1
CDR3 protein: CASSFGTGGTEAFF

V gene: TRBV4-2
J gene: TRBJ1-2
CDR3 protein: CASSQDNTRRGYTF

V gene: TRBV28
J gene: TRBJ2-6
CDR3 protein: CASSSTVGTEASGANVLTF

V gene: TRBV7-9
J gene: TRBJ1-2
CDR3 protein: CASSYRALSYGYTF

V gene: TRBV7-9
J gene: TRBJ2-1
CDR3 protein: CASSPRTSGSYNEQFF

V gene: TRBV19
J gene: TRBJ2-7
CDR3 protein: CASSLLAGGPYEQYF

V gene: TRBV6-1
J gene: TRBJ1-1
CDR3 protein: CASSDRGGEAFF